This T cell receptor (beta chain) stems from a study of blood T cell repertoires in COVID-19. Study summary: Acute and convalescent COVID-19 samples came from the United States, Italy and Spain. PBMCs, B-cell-depleted T cells, or T cells were the source of the cDNA or gDNA that made up the material.

Original handling: Reference gene primer amplification gave nucleated cell count estimates. Measured with immunoSEQ multiplex PCR; TCRdb has only the in-frame clones, and not every one. That table furnishes V, J and clone size, whereas the DNA furnished D and trimming. There are a few hundred thousand clones in the sample; approximately 87% occur only once, and 2.2% lies in the top ten. J lost 5 bases, V lost 4 bases, and 6 bases had no gene match. Germline V gene lookup returns CDR1 LGHDT and CDR2 YNNKEL (reference sequence). The CDR3 sequence is 15 residues long. This receptor was identified in a woman in her fifties or sixties with acute or convalescent COVID-19. Sequenced sample: peripheral blood. The chain joins TRBV3-1 (or the pseudogene TRBV3-2) to TRBJ2-3, with 10 bases that match TRBD2. The CDR3 loop is CASSRSGGAIDTQYF. The CDR3, as DNA: TGTGCCAGCAGCCGGAGCGGGGGGGCCATAGATACGCAGTATTTT.